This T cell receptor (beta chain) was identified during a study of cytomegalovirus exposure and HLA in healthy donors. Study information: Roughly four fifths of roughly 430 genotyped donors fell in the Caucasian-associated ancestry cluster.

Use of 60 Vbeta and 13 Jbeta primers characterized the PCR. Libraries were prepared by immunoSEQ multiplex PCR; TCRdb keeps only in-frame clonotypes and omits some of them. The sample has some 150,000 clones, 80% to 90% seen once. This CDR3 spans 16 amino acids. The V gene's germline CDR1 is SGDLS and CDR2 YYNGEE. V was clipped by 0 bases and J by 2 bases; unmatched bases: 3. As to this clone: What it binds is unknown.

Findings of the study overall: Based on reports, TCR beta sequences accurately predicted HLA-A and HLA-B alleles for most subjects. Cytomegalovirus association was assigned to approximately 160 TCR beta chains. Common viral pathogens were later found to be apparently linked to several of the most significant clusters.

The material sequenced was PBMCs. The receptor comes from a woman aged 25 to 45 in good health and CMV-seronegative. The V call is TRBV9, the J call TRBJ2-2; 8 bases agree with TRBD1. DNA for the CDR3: TGTGCCAGCAGCGTAGCAGGGGGCGCTAACACCGGGGAGCTGTTTTTT. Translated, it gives CASSVAGGANTGELFF.